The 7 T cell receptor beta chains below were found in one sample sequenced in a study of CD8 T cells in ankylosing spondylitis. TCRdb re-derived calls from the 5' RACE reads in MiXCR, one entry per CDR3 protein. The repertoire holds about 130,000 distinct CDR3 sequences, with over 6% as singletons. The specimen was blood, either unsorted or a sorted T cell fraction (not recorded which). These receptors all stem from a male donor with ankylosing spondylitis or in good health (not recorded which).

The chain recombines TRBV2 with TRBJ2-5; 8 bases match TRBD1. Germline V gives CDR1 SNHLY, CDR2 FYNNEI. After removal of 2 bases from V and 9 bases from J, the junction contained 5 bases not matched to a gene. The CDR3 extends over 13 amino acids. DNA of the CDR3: TGTGCCAGCAGTGAATTGACAGGGGAGGCCCAGTACTTC. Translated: CASSELTGEAQYF.

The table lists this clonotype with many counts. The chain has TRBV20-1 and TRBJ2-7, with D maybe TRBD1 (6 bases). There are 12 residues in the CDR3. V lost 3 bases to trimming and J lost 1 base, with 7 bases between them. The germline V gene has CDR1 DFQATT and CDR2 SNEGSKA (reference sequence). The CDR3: CSASQGSYEQYF. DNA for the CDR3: TGCAGTGCTAGTCAGGGGTCCTACGAGCAGTACTTC.

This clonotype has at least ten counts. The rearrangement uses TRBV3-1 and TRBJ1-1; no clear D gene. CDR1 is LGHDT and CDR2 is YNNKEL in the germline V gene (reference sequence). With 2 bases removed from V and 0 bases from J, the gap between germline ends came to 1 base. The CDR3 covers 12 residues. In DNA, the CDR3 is TGTGCCAGCAGCCAATTGAACACTGAAGCTTTCTTT. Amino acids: CASSQLNTEAFF.

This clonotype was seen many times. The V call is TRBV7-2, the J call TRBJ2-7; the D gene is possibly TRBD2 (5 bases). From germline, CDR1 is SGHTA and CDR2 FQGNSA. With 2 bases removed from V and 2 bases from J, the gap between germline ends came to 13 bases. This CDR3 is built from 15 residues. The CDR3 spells CASSLSSRETYEQYF. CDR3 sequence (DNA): TGTGCCAGCAGCTTAAGCTCTAGGGAGACCTACGAGCAGTACTTC.

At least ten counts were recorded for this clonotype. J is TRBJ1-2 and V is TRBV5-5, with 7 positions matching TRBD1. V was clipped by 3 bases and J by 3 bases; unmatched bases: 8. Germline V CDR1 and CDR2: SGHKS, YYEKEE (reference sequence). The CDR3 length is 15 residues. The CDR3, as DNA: TGTGCCAGCAGCTGGACCAGGGGGACTTACTATGGCTACACCTTC. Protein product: CASSWTRGTYYGYTF.

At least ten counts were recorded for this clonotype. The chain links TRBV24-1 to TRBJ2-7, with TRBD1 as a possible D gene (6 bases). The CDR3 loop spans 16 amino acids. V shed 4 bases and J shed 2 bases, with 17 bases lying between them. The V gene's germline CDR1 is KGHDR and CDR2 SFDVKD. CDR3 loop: CATSDSDPGVPYEQYF. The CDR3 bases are TGTGCCACCAGTGACTCCGATCCAGGGGTGCCCTACGAGCAGTACTTC.

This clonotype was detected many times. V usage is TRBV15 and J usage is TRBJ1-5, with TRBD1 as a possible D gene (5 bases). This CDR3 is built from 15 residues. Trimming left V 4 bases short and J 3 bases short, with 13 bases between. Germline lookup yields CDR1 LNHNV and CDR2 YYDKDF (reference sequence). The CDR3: CATSTDRGSNQPQHF. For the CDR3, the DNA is TGTGCCACCAGCACAGACCGGGGGTCCAATCAGCCCCAGCATTTT.